Listed below are T cell receptor beta chains from one sample, sequenced in a study of control samples from healthy donors and cancer patients. Libraries were prepared by immunoSEQ multiplex PCR; TCRdb keeps only in-frame clonotypes and omits some of them. The table includes approximately 37,000 clones, 80% to 95% detected once. Sequenced: blood. The receptors come from a woman in her 50s in good health. The CDR3 runs from the conserved cysteine through the conserved F or W. The D gene is left open where the match is weak. The size entry is marked missing in some rows and otherwise reads once, few, many or a size class.

DNA	CDR3	size	V	J	D
TGTGCCAGCAGCTTCGGGGTGCAAGAGACCCAGTACTTC	CASSFGVQETQYF	once	TRBV5-6	TRBJ2-5	NA
TGTGCCAGCAGTTGGCTAGCGGACGCCGGGGAGCTGTTTTTT	CASSWLADAGELFF	NA	TRBV28	TRBJ2-2	TRBD2
TGTGCCAGCAGCTTAGCCCTGGCCCAAGAGACCCAGTACTTC	CASSLALAQETQYF	NA	TRBV11-1	TRBJ2-5	NA
TGTGCCAGCAGCGTTATTAGCGGGGGGGCCTGCGGGGAGCTGTTTTTT	CASSVISGGACGELFF	NA	TRBV9	TRBJ2-2	TRBD2
TGTGCCAGCAGCCAAGGAGAATTGTACACCGGGGAGCTGTTTTTT	CASSQGELYTGELFF	NA	TRBV4-2	TRBJ2-2	NA
TGCGCCAGCAGCCAAGAAAGGGGGCGGCCTGAAGCTTTCTTT	CASSQERGRPEAFF	NA	TRBV4-3	TRBJ1-1	TRBD1
TGTGCTAGTGGTTTAGTGCCTACGCCGGGACAGACAATCACCCTCCACTTT	CASGLVPTPGQTITLHF	NA	TRBV12-5	TRBJ1-6	TRBD1
TGTGCCAGCAGCCGGGACAGTTATGGCTACACCTTC	CASSRDSYGYTF	NA	TRBV6-5	TRBJ1-2	TRBD1
TGTGCCAGCAGCCAAGTGGGCCCCGGGAGTCAGCCTAACTATGGCTACACCTTC	CASSQVGPGSQPNYGYTF	NA	TRBV3-1/TRBV3-2	TRBJ1-2	NA
TGCGCCAGCAGCCAGGAACGGGGGGGCCCCGCAGATACGCAGTATTTT	CASSQERGGPADTQYF	NA	TRBV4-3	TRBJ2-3	TRBD2
TGTGCCTGGAGTCTACAGCAATATGGCTACACCTTC	CAWSLQQYGYTF	once	TRBV30	TRBJ1-2	NA
TGTGCCATCAGTGACGGGGCGGGTCAGCCCCAGCATTTT	CAISDGAGQPQHF	once	TRBV10-3	TRBJ1-5	NA
TGTGCCAGCTCACCCCGGGACGGCTCCTACGAGCAGTACTTC	CASSPRDGSYEQYF	NA	TRBV18	TRBJ2-7	NA
TGTGCCAGCCAACCGGTTCGTCATAATGGTTCACCCCTCCACTTT	CASQPVRHNGSPLHF	NA	TRBV25-1	TRBJ1-6	NA
TGTGCCAGCAGGTTTTACAATGGCGCTGAAGCTTTCTTT	CASRFYNGAEAFF	once	TRBV6-5	TRBJ1-1	NA
TGTGCCACCGGGGACAACGTCTACGAGCAGTACTTC	CATGDNVYEQYF	NA	TRBV19	TRBJ2-7	NA
TGTGCCAGTAGTATAATGCCCGTATTGCAGTCTGGGGCCAACGTCCTGACTTTC	CASSIMPVLQSGANVLTF	once	TRBV19	TRBJ2-6	NA
TGTGCCAGCAGCTTAGGGGGGCGGGGGCTCTCTTTCATGGAGACCCAGTACTTC	CASSLGGRGLSFMETQYF	NA	TRBV7-2	TRBJ2-5	NA
TGTGCGTCTACAATGAACACCGGGGAGCTGTTTTTT	CASTMNTGELFF	NA	TRBV28	TRBJ2-2	NA
TGTGCCAGAAGCTTGCACACCCTCGGCCCACTAGCGGGGGCCTACAATGAGCAGTTCTTC	CARSLHTLGPLAGAYNEQFF	NA	TRBV5-3	TRBJ2-1	TRBD2
TGTGCCAGCAGCACGAGGCGGGGGGGCTACAATGAGCAGTTCTTC	CASSTRRGGYNEQFF	NA	TRBV13	TRBJ2-1	TRBD2
TGTGCCAGCAGCCCCAATATGGTAGCTATGACCGATGAGCAGTTCTTC	CASSPNMVAMTDEQFF	few	TRBV7-3	TRBJ2-1	NA
TGTGCCAGCAGTATAACAGGGTCGGGAGGATCACCCCTCCACTTT	CASSITGSGGSPLHF	NA	TRBV6-5	TRBJ1-6	NA
TGTGCCAGCAGTTTAACCCATAGGAACACTGAAGCTTTCTTT	CASSLTHRNTEAFF	NA	TRBV28	TRBJ1-1	NA
TGTGCCGCTAGACACGCAGGGGTAGAAAAACTGTTTTTT	CAARHAGVEKLFF	NA	TRBV30	TRBJ1-4	NA
TGTGCCAGCAGTGAGCAGCGTCGCTCCTACAATGAGCAGTTCTTC	CASSEQRRSYNEQFF	NA	TRBV2	TRBJ2-1	NA
TGTGCCAGCAGTTACAACCGGGACAGGGTTAACACCGGGGAGCTGTTTTTT	CASSYNRDRVNTGELFF	few	TRBV6-2/TRBV6-3	TRBJ2-2	TRBD1
TGCGCCAGCAGCCAAAGACAAGGCCGCTACGAGCAGTACTTC	CASSQRQGRYEQYF	NA	TRBV4-1	TRBJ2-7	NA
TGTGCCAGCAGCTTGGCTCCGGGCAGGGGGGAGACCCAGTACTTC	CASSLAPGRGETQYF	NA	TRBV7-6	TRBJ2-5	TRBD1
TGCGCCAGCAGCCGAATAGGAGGGGATGAGCAGTTCTTC	CASSRIGGDEQFF	NA	TRBV4-3	TRBJ2-1	NA
TGTGCCAGTCAACAGGGGTCCAATCAGCCCCAGCATTTT	CASQQGSNQPQHF	NA	TRBV6-5	TRBJ1-5	TRBD1
TGTGCCATCAGTGAGGTCCCGGGGACAGGTATCATGAACACTGAAGCTTTCTTT	CAISEVPGTGIMNTEAFF	NA	TRBV10-3	TRBJ1-1	TRBD1
TGTGCCAGCAGTCCCCGCCCTGGGGACGAGCAGTACTTC	CASSPRPGDEQYF	NA	TRBV6-5	TRBJ2-7	NA
TGTGCCAGCAGTCCGCAGATGAACACTGAAGCTTTCTTT	CASSPQMNTEAFF	few	TRBV12-3/TRBV12-4	TRBJ1-1	NA
TGTGCCATCACCGGGACAGGGGGCTGGGAGCAGTACTTC	CAITGTGGWEQYF	NA	TRBV6-5	TRBJ2-7	TRBD1
TGTGCCAGCTCACCAAAACAGCCTGAAGCTTTCTTT	CASSPKQPEAFF	NA	TRBV18	TRBJ1-1	NA
TGTGCCAGCAGCCAAGGAGCAGGGTATGGGTACGAGCAGTACTTC	CASSQGAGYGYEQYF	NA	TRBV4-2	TRBJ2-7	NA
TGTGCCAGCTCACCAACTCCGGGCGATTCGGCCAAAAACATTCAGTACTTC	CASSPTPGDSAKNIQYF	few	TRBV18	TRBJ2-4	NA
TGTGCCAGCAGCGTAGGGGGGTTAGGGGATACGCAGTATTTT	CASSVGGLGDTQYF	NA	TRBV9	TRBJ2-3	NA
TGTGGCTATCTCGGGATAGGTGGCTACACCTTC	CGYLGIGGYTF	NA	TRBV30	TRBJ1-2	NA
TGTGCCAGCAGCTTTTGGCAGGGGATGTCAGATACGCAGTATTTT	CASSFWQGMSDTQYF	NA	TRBV7-2	TRBJ2-3	NA
TGCGCCAGCAGCCGCGGGACAGGGGCAAATCAGCCCCAGCATTTT	CASSRGTGANQPQHF	NA	TRBV5-1	TRBJ1-5	TRBD1
TGTGCCAGCAGACTTCGGGACAGGAATAATTCACCCCTCCACTTT	CASRLRDRNNSPLHF	NA	TRBV28	TRBJ1-6	TRBD1
TGCAGCGTTGCGACAGGGGGGGATTACACTGAAGCTTTCTTT	CSVATGGDYTEAFF	NA	TRBV29-1	TRBJ1-1	TRBD1
TGTGCCAGCAGCCCGGAGGGTGTCCGGGACCAGTTCTTC	CASSPEGVRDQFF	few	TRBV5-8	TRBJ2-1	NA
TGTGCCAGTAGTACCGACTGGGCCGATGAGCAGTTCTTC	CASSTDWADEQFF	NA	TRBV19	TRBJ2-1	NA
TGTGCCTGGATGGCAGGGGGTAACACTGAAGCTTTCTTT	CAWMAGGNTEAFF	NA	TRBV30	TRBJ1-1	TRBD1
TGTGCCAGCAGTGACGAACCGGGCCAAACGTGGCATACGCAGTATTTT	CASSDEPGQTWHTQYF	NA	TRBV6-2/TRBV6-3	TRBJ2-3	NA
TGCAGCGTTGAAGTTGACGCTTTCTTT	CSVEVDAFF	once	TRBV29-1	TRBJ1-1	NA
TGTGCCAGCAAACAGGGCCGCAATCAGCCCCAGCATTTT	CASKQGRNQPQHF	NA	TRBV2	TRBJ1-5	NA
TGCGCCAGCAGCTTGGGGGCGACAGACACTGAAGCTTTCTTT	CASSLGATDTEAFF	once	TRBV5-1	TRBJ1-1	NA
TGTGCCAGCAGCCCCCGACAGGATCAGCCCCAGCATTTT	CASSPRQDQPQHF	NA	TRBV7-6	TRBJ1-5	NA
TGTGCCAGCAGCCCCACGGGGGCGGACACTGAAGCTTTCTTT	CASSPTGADTEAFF	once	TRBV7-8	TRBJ1-1	NA
TGCGCCAGCAGCCAAGAGGCTAGCGGGGTCTTATATGAGCAGTTCTTC	CASSQEASGVLYEQFF	NA	TRBV4-1	TRBJ2-1	TRBD2
TGTGCCAGCAGCCAAGGCCCCTTTGATAATCAGTTCTTC	CASSQGPFDNQFF	NA	TRBV3-1/TRBV3-2	TRBJ2-1	NA